A single sample gave rise to the 11 T cell receptor beta chains below, sequenced in a study of blood T cell repertoires in COVID-19. Assay: immunoSEQ multiplex PCR; the TCRdb copy retains only in-frame clones and omits some. The sample holds 130,000 to 150,000 clones, 85% to 90% seen once. Specimen: peripheral blood. The receptors stem from a woman aged 45-59 years with active or convalescent COVID-19.

V usage is TRBV3-1 (or the pseudogene TRBV3-2) and J usage is TRBJ2-2; D may be TRBD2 (6 bases). This CDR3 spans 15 amino acids. Germline lookup yields CDR1 LGHDT and CDR2 YNNKEL (reference sequence). V shed 3 bases and J shed 2 bases, with 10 bases lying between them. The DNA of the CDR3 is TGTGCCAGCAGCCAGCACGGGGGAAACACCGGGGAGCTGTTTTTT. Translating gives CASSQHGGNTGELFF.

The chain uses TRBV5-1 and TRBJ1-1; a possible D gene is TRBD1 (5 bases). The length of the CDR3 is 13 residues. Germline V gene data show CDR1 as SGHRS and CDR2 as YFSETQ. The ends were cut back, 0 bases at V and 6 bases at J, with 9 bases in the middle. CDR3 region: CASSLGTSAEAFF. The CDR3 DNA reads as TGCGCCAGCAGCTTGGGGACATCCGCTGAAGCTTTCTTT.

The chain couples TRBV5-1 to TRBJ2-1; 9 bases line up with TRBD2. This CDR3 region has 15 residues. Germline V lookup: CDR1 SGHRS, CDR2 YFSETQ. J lost 8 bases, V lost 1 base, and 7 bases had no gene match. The CDR3 DNA reads as TGCGCCAGCAGCTTGATGGGTAGCGGGGGCCATGAGCAGTTCTTC. It yields the protein CASSLMGSGGHEQFF.

The chain carries TRBV5-1 and TRBJ2-3, with D possibly being TRBD2 (6 bases). The CDR3 has 15 residues. CDR1 is SGHRS, CDR2 YFSETQ, per germline. Between the trimmed V and J ends, which lost 5 bases and 3 bases, there was a span of 16 bases. This CDR3 is CASSPGLEGTDTQYF. CDR3 DNA: TGCGCCAGCAGTCCCGGACTGGAGGGGACAGATACGCAGTATTTT.

A note on this clone: The same CDR3 also results from other DNA sequences found in this sample. V usage is TRBV5-8 and J usage is TRBJ2-7; no clear D. V was cut by 3 bases and J by 3 bases, with 4 bases left in between. Germline loops: CDR1 SGHTS, CDR2 YDEGEE. The CDR3 extends over 11 amino acids. The CDR3 is CASSSLYEQYF. Here the CDR3 DNA reads TGTGCCAGCAGCTCCCTCTACGAGCAGTACTTC. The full variable domain, with the rest looked up from reference TRBV5-8 and TRBJ2-7, is EAGVTQSPTHLIKTRGQQATLRCSPISGHTSVYWYQQALGLGLQFLLWYDEGEERNRGNFPPRFSGRQFPNYSSELNVNALELEDSALYLCASSSLYEQYFGPGTRLTVT.

This clone is a singleton in its sample. This rearrangement joins TRBV18 to TRBJ2-7; a weak D match, TRBD2 (5 bases). Trimming shortened V by 3 bases and J by 3 bases, and 18 bases separated the two germline ends. The CDR3 consists of 16 residues. Germline values: CDR1 KGHSH, CDR2 LQKENI. The CDR3 reads CASSPPGGYTIYEQYF. In DNA, the CDR3 is TGTGCCAGCTCACCCCCTGGCGGGTATACTATCTACGAGCAGTACTTC.

V gene TRBV5-1 combines with J gene TRBJ1-2; 7 bases match TRBD1. The CDR3 covers 14 residues. The V segment lost 0 bases and the J segment 12 bases; nucleotides outside the gene matches: 11. Germline lookup yields CDR1 SGHRS and CDR2 YFSETQ. CDR3 sequence reads: CASSLGFGQVDHTF. The CDR3 nucleotides are TGCGCCAGCAGCTTGGGGTTCGGACAGGTGGACCACACCTTC.

The J gene is TRBJ1-2, the V gene TRBV5-5; D might be TRBD1 (6 bases). The germline CDR1 and CDR2 sequences are SGHKS and YYEKEE (reference sequence). V gave up 4 bases and J gave up 8 bases, with 18 bases separating them. CDR3 length: 14 amino acids. The CDR3 DNA is TGTGCCAGCAGCCCCCGCCCAGGGGAAGGGGGCTACACCTTC. It encodes CASSPRPGEGGYTF.

This sequence joins TRBV6-5 and TRBJ1-6; 9 nucleotides agree with TRBD1. Germline CDR1 MNHEY, CDR2 SVGAGI. V was pared by 2 bases and J by 6 bases, with 2 bases of the junction left unmatched. The CDR3 runs 15 residues. CDR3 residues: CASSYGGQGNSPLHF. CDR3 DNA sequence: TGTGCCAGCAGTTACGGGGGACAGGGTAATTCACCCCTCCACTTT.

The chain uses TRBV3-1 (or the pseudogene TRBV3-2) and TRBJ2-3, with TRBD2 matching over 11 bases. The V segment lost 1 base and the J segment 6 bases; nucleotides outside the gene matches: 0. The CDR3 is 14 residues long. The germline gives CDR1 LGHDT, CDR2 YNNKEL (reference sequence). The CDR3 nucleotides read TGTGCCAGCAGCCAAGGGACTAGCGGGGATACGCAGTATTTT. Translating it yields CASSQGTSGDTQYF.

This chain links TRBV3-1 (or the pseudogene TRBV3-2) with TRBJ2-5; perhaps TRBD1 as D (6 bases). Between the trimmed V and J ends, which lost 1 base and 4 bases, there was a span of 16 bases. CDR1 is LGHDT and CDR2 is YNNKEL in the germline V gene (reference sequence). The CDR3 spans 16 residues. CDR3 sequence (DNA): TGTGCCAGCAGCCAAGGGGTACAGGGTGGGCTAGAGACCCAGTACTTC. It specifies CASSQGVQGGLETQYF.